The sequence of this TCR beta chain was determined in a study of cytomegalovirus exposure and HLA in healthy donors listed by TCRdb under 2017. With respect to the entire study: In an earlier analysis of roughly 590 of the donors, under 300 Gb of sequence data and some 100 million unique TCR beta sequences from 180 million or so T cells were reported. Genome-wide SNP genotypes for about 65% of the roughly 700 donors were used in a later genetic analysis, which treated that subset as a discovery cohort. The study combined high-throughput TCR immunosequencing, statistical association of individual TCRs with disease status, and machine learning to predict cytomegalovirus infection status. Around 330 gigabases of sequencing data and approximately 91 million unique TCR sequences made up an early release that covered approximately 620 HLA-typed donors. Using immunosequencing, the study profiled T cell repertoires from fewer than 700 subjects and related those repertoires to cytomegalovirus serostatus. All discovery cohort repertoires had been generated using a single sequencing platform. HLA typing covered class I and class II loci at four-digit resolution. An earlier analysis of several hundred of the donors used high-throughput TCR beta sequencing to judge whether each TCR beta V gene segment behaved as functional or pseudogenic. The aim of the study was to test whether cataloging public T cell receptors could identify signatures of past pathogen exposure. Among the approximately 420 genotyped donors, more than 70% belonged to the genetic ancestry cluster associated with self-reported Caucasian donors. Across 398 genotyped donors of the cohort, an average of approximately 220,000 unique TCR beta nucleotide sequences per donor were sequenced, and around 19% of those sequences were non-productive. Because of strong linkage in the cohort, four to six DR-DQ haplotypes were treated as single units for association and clustering. In the later analysis, no new phenotypic data were used to find candidate immune exposures; instead, reliance was placed on TCR beta sequences and their occurrence across donors. Alongside the repertoire data, information on donor age, sex, ethnicity and CMV serostatus was compiled. A later analysis re-analyzed previously published TCR beta repertoires from 600 to 850 donors and added high-resolution HLA genotyping to study TCR occurrence patterns. Besides the first cohort of roughly 700 subjects, a separate validation cohort made up of 120 different subjects was used. The number of typed donors differed by locus: about 620-640 for A, B, C, DRB1 and DQB1; approximately 520 for DQA1; 600 to 610 for DPA1; and about 450 for DPB1. Results the study describes overall, beyond this receptor: In both the original and validation cohorts, the classifier was reported to diagnose cytomegalovirus status with high specificity and sensitivity. A later analysis associated 16,951 TCR beta sequences with specific HLA alleles at a false discovery rate of 0.05. Several of the top co-occurrence clusters appeared to be linked to parvovirus B19, influenza, CMV and Epstein-Barr virus, according to a later analysis. Because counts were too low, roughly 16 rarely observed V segments, including chromosome 9 orphons, were left out of the earlier analysis of over 550 of the donors. HLA typing was unavailable for some donors at each locus, so association tests used only the typed subset. A further reported finding was that TCR beta sequences accurately predicted the HLA-A and HLA-B alleles for most subjects in the first cohort. Linkage disequilibrium might explain the correlated functional status among segregating V segments, but an unknown experimental factor could not be excluded. Three of the identified cytomegalovirus-associated TCR beta chains were confirmed in vitro to be specific for cytomegalovirus antigens. A group of highly shared sequence variants was considered likely to be a technical artifact of the sequencing pipeline. According to a later genetic analysis, donors in an Asian-associated ancestry cluster had fewer N-insertions in productive TCRs than the approximately 650-donor mean. Across donors, most TCR sequences were observed very rarely, whereas some public TCRs were present in many individuals. Broadly in line with IMGT annotations, most TCR beta V segments showed up in productive rearrangements about 90% or about 30% of the time in an earlier analysis of around 550 of the donors. The authors suggested that the approach could potentially be extended to other disease states and immunological phenotypes. An association between a missense DCLRE1C variant and V-gene and J-gene trimming of TCR beta chains was found in a later genetic analysis and replicated in an independent cohort. This cohort had only TCR beta chains sequenced, and the lack of alpha or paired-chain data limited which features could be detected. When HLA alleles, especially DR and DQ, strongly co-occurred, attributing TCR associations to individual alleles was difficult. In a later analysis, most CMV-associated TCR beta chains were found to appear HLA-restricted, with HLA associations seemingly driven largely by CMV exposure. The study listed approximately 150 TCR beta chains as associated with cytomegalovirus. For the cohort, immune exposure information was limited to CMV serostatus. Roughly uniform sequencing depth across donors was assumed in presence/absence analyses, although this assumption may not hold. A later analysis found that HLA-associated TCR beta chains were more clonally expanded and had lower generation probabilities than equally common non-associated chains. Some IMGT-functional V segments, including TRBV6-2 and TRBV6-3, could not be told apart with the 87-base-pair reads, so those segments were excluded. In a later analysis, the rate of TCR association differed among HLA loci, with DRB1 alleles having the most associated TCRs and HLA-C alleles having the fewest.

Preparation of the library involved the immunoSEQ multiplex PCR assay. The multiplex PCR relied on a mix of 60 forward primers for TCR Vbeta segments and 13 reverse primers for TCR Jbeta segments. A multiplex PCR assay on genomic DNA amplified the CDR3 region of rearranged TCR beta genes. The amplified TCR beta libraries were sequenced on the Illumina HiSeq System as 87-base-pair reads. As for the authors' bioinformatics: In a later analysis, about 80 million unique TCR beta chains were counted across the 666 repertoires, and roughly 10 million of these chains were shared by at least two donors. A nearest-neighbor algorithm error-corrected the raw reads and collapsed the reads into unique sequences, merging closely related sequences to remove PCR and sequencing errors. CDR3 sequences were aligned to IMGT reference sequences to assign V, D and J gene segments. For a sequence to be retained, a match of at least six nucleotides to both a V gene segment and a J gene segment was required. A rearrangement was called productive if the CDR3 had no stop codons and remained in frame with V and J, and every other rearrangement was called non-productive. CDR3 was defined according to IMGT convention as the region running from the second conserved V-encoded cysteine to the conserved J-encoded phenylalanine. The earlier analysis of about 560 of the donors excluded any sequence lacking an unambiguous match to a single V gene segment. An earlier analysis of several hundred of the donors called V segments functional above 56.7% productive rearrangements and segregating when the between-donor standard deviation exceeded 5%. A statistical classification framework was developed to diagnose cytomegalovirus status using the catalog of TCR beta chain sequences. In a later analysis, V and J genes were assigned by comparing TCR nucleotide sequences against IMGT/GENE-DB human TR gene sequences. The TCRdist pipeline was used in a later analysis to assign CDR3 sequences and most-parsimonious VDJ recombination scenarios. In a later analysis, every TCR beta chain was defined by the combination of its CDR3 amino acid sequence and its V-gene family, and reads without a unique V-gene family were dropped. A later analysis removed 600 or so highly shared, low-generation-probability nucleotide sequences to deal with suspected cross-contamination and a sequencing artifact. In a later analysis, a clonal expansion index for each public chain was calculated from normalized within-repertoire ranks of inferred template counts. In a later analysis, generation probabilities were computed using a VDJ recombination model fitted to out-of-frame rearrangements, and the results were checked against IGoR. In a later analysis, TCR-TCR, TCR-HLA and TCR-CMV co-occurrence was scored with hypergeometric tests, and a repertoire-size bias correction was applied to TCR pairs. A later analysis estimated false discovery rates by permuting HLA or CMV assignments 20 times. A later analysis grouped co-occurring TCRs with DBSCAN, adding TCRdist sequence similarity when clustering within HLA-allele-positive subsets. Co-occurrence clustering excluded repertoires with fewer than 30,000 or more than 120,000 public chains, plus five with anomalous nucleotide sharing. TCRdb holds this immuneACCESS table with in-frame rearrangements only. Some clones are missing; in checked studies, unresolved V genes explain under half, and the rest has no known cause. V, J and clone size were drawn from that table, and D and trimming were deduced from the DNA. This sample holds about 150,000 clones; approximately 80% were observed only once. The ten most abundant clones make up under 4.5% of the sample.

In total, just over 650 healthy bone marrow donors made up the cohort. Cohort members were all nominally healthy when sampled, although unrecorded immune exposures were likely present. The donor tested CMV seronegative and was one of the 352 seronegative cohort members. A peripheral blood sample was provided by each donor, and peripheral blood mononuclear cells were used for TCR beta sequencing. Genomic DNA was extracted from the blood cell samples with the Qiagen DNeasy Blood Extraction Kit. Note on this clone: Its antigen remains undetermined. No base-level quality is on record; no much larger clone is a single base apart.

Here V drops 6 bases and J drops 1 base, and the junction holds 8 bases not matched to any gene. CDR1 SGHAT and CDR2 FQNNGV were looked up in the germline V gene. The CDR3 runs 16 residues from the cysteine to the phenylalanine. The read is trimmed to its CDR3 DNA, 48 bases read in frame from base 1. This receptor chain uses TRBV11-2 and TRBJ1-2, with TRBD1 identical over 10 junction bases. The sample consisted of PBMCs. This TCR came from a woman in her forties in good health and CMV-seronegative. The CDR3: CASRTPGQGLNYGYTF. The nucleotide sequence is TGTGCCAGCAGAACCCCGGGACAGGGGCTTAACTATGGCTACACCTTC.